This T cell receptor (beta chain) was recovered during a study of OX40 agonist ivuxolimab in advanced cancers. Sequencing was performed with immunoSEQ multiplex PCR; in TCRdb, only in-frame clones are kept and a portion is missing. The sample consists of about 88,000 clones, about 87% of them appearing once. The germline V gene encodes CDR1 SGHNT and CDR2 YYREEE (reference sequence). V shed 0 bases and J shed 4 bases, with 10 bases lying between them. This CDR3 is 14 amino acids long. The rearrangement uses TRBV5-4 and TRBJ1-1, with no clear D. The sample was CD4+ or CD8+ T cells sorted from blood, taken in a trial of the OX40 agonist ivuxolimab. The origin of this receptor is an adult with an advanced solid tumor such as melanoma, head and neck, liver or kidney cancer. CDR3 nucleotides: TGTGCCAGCAGCTTGGAGTTGTCCGGCACTGAAGCTTTCTTT. This translates into CASSLELSGTEAFF.